Shown below are 17 T cell receptor beta chains from a single sample sequenced in a study of T-cell memory formation after mild COVID-19 (dated by TCRdb to the early 2020s). Preparation of the library involved 5' RACE. These reads were obtained on an Illumina NovaSeq 6000. TCRdb reanalyzed the raw reads on its own, using fastp at Q25 for trimming and MiXCR for clone calling, and kept in-frame beta chains. One record per CDR3 amino acid sequence lists the most common genes and DNA. Present in this sample are 280,000 or so distinct CDR3 sequences, less than 9.5% of which were seen just once. The ten largest clones capture approximately 23% of the sample. The specimen sequenced was PBMCs or a T cell subset sorted from them (not recorded which). The source is a man aged 18 to 35 who had mild COVID-19 (a few samples of this study predate the infection). The sample titles of this study are shuffled in the database, so cell type and time point are left out; the donor was told from shared clones.

This clonotype was detected ten times or more. The chain employs TRBV5-1 and TRBJ2-2; D remains ambiguous. CDR3 length: 15 amino acids. With 0 bases removed from V and 2 bases from J, the gap between germline ends came to 8 bases. Germline loops: CDR1 SGHRS, CDR2 YFSETQ. DNA of the CDR3: TGCGCCAGCAGCTTGGATTCAGGCAACACCGGGGAGCTGTTTTTT. It is translated as CASSLDSGNTGELFF.

This clonotype turned up a few times. The V gene is TRBV7-9, the J gene TRBJ2-1; D is possibly TRBD1 or TRBD2 (6 bases each). The germline V and J ends were trimmed by 4 bases and 10 bases, with 20 bases remaining between them. The CDR3 totals 15 residues. Germline values: CDR1 SEHNR, CDR2 FQNEAQ (reference sequence). Here the CDR3 DNA reads TGTGCCAGCAGCTCACGAGGGGGAGGCCCCAGAGAGCAGTTCTTC. Translated: CASSSRGGGPREQFF.

The chain uses TRBV21-1 and TRBJ2-7; the D call in the table, TRBD1, was not verified against the DNA. TRBV21-1 is assigned pseudogene status. The CDR3 extends over 15 amino acids. CDR3 residues: CASSGQGTHNLEQYV. In DNA, the CDR3 is TGTGCCAGCAGCGGGCAGGGGACCCACAATTTGGAGCAGTACGTC.

This clonotype was counted ten times or more. The V and J genes are TRBV7-9 and TRBJ2-1; TRBD2 aligns across 9 bases. The CDR3 spans 15 residues. CDR1 is SEHNR, CDR2 FQNEAQ, per germline (reference sequence). With V trimmed by 1 base and J by 7 bases, 5 bases remained unmatched. The CDR3 DNA reads TGTGCCAGCAGCTTAGTCGCGGGGGGGCGGAATGAGCAGTTCTTC. Translation gives CASSLVAGGRNEQFF.

The chain joins TRBV14 to TRBJ1-2; D remains ambiguous. Germline V CDR1 and CDR2: SGHDN, FVKESK. The CDR3 runs to 15 residues. With 3 bases removed from V and 7 bases from J, the gap between germline ends came to 18 bases. CDR3 loop: CASSHSGGGYRGYTF. The CDR3 region has the DNA TGTGCCAGCAGCCATTCAGGCGGCGGGTATCGTGGCTACACCTTC.

This rearrangement joins TRBV19 to TRBJ1-5; D uncertain. V was cut by 3 bases and J by 3 bases, with 9 bases left in between. CDR3 length: 14 amino acids. Germline V gene lookup returns CDR1 LNHDA and CDR2 SQIVND (reference sequence). The CDR3 sequence is CASSIWGFNQPQHF. The CDR3, as DNA: TGTGCCAGTAGTATCTGGGGATTCAATCAGCCCCAGCATTTT.

This clonotype was seen a few times. The gene calls are TRBV20-1 and TRBJ1-1, with a weak D call TRBD1 (6 bases). The germline V and J ends were trimmed by 0 bases and 3 bases, with 14 bases remaining between them. The CDR3 sequence is 15 residues long. Germline CDR1 reads DFQATT; CDR2 reads SNEGSKA (reference sequence). The CDR3 nucleotides are TGCAGTGCTAGAGATCAGGCGGGGGGGCACACTGAAGCTTTCTTT. This sequence encodes CSARDQAGGHTEAFF.

The chain links TRBV20-1 to TRBJ1-2; perhaps TRBD1 as D (5 bases). CDR1 DFQATT and CDR2 SNEGSKA come from the germline V gene (reference sequence). This CDR3 spans 15 amino acids. Trimming left V 5 bases short and J 7 bases short, with 23 bases between. The CDR3 loop is CSAPGEAGPGGGYTF. The CDR3 DNA follows: TGCAGTGCTCCCGGGGAGGCAGGGCCCGGGGGTGGCTACACCTTC.

This clonotype occurred a few times. This sequence joins TRBV2 and TRBJ1-1; a weak D match, TRBD1 (5 bases). V was shortened by 4 bases and J by 4 bases, with 10 bases between the two germline ends. The CDR3 spans 13 residues. Germline V CDR1 and CDR2: SNHLY, FYNNEI. The CDR3 sequence is CASSGERGTEAFF. Written as DNA, the CDR3 is TGTGCCAGCAGTGGGGAGAGGGGCACTGAAGCTTTCTTT.

This clonotype was recorded at least ten times. V and J are TRBV7-9 and TRBJ1-5; no clear D gene. This CDR3 region has 14 residues. CDR1 and CDR2 (germline): SEHNR, FQNEAQ (reference sequence). The ends were cut back, 2 bases at V and 6 bases at J, with 11 bases in the middle. CDR3 in amino acids: CASSLRGGGQPQHF. The CDR3 coding sequence is TGTGCCAGCAGCTTACGCGGAGGAGGTCAGCCCCAGCATTTT.

This chain uses TRBV7-2 with TRBJ2-5; a weak D match, TRBD1 (7 bases). The germline V and J ends were trimmed by 2 bases and 3 bases, with 10 bases remaining between them. Per germline, CDR1 SGHTA and CDR2 FQGNSA. The CDR3 is 14 residues long. The CDR3 coding sequence is TGTGCCAGCAGCTTAACCAGGGGGGAAGAGACCCAGTACTTC. Its protein is CASSLTRGEETQYF.

The chain has TRBV28 and TRBJ1-5; D not resolved. The V and J ends lost 2 bases and 5 bases respectively, with 10 bases between them. The CDR3 spans 14 residues. Germline CDR1 is MDHEN and CDR2 is SYDVKM. In nucleotides, the CDR3 is TGTGCCAGCAGTTTACGGGCAGGCCATCAGCCCCAGCATTTT. Its translation: CASSLRAGHQPQHF.

This clonotype was counted many times. The chain has TRBV12-3 or TRBV12-4 and TRBJ1-2; D is unclear. The length of the CDR3 is 13 residues. Trimming took off 6 bases at V and 0 bases at J, with 8 bases between the two ends. The CDR3, as DNA: TGTGCCAGCAGGTCGGCCCCTAACTATGGCTACACCTTC. Its translation is CASRSAPNYGYTF.

The chain couples TRBV20-1 to TRBJ1-2; D might be TRBD1 (5 bases). The CDR3 has 13 amino acids. Germline V gene data show CDR1 as DFQATT and CDR2 as SNEGSKA (reference sequence). The germline V and J ends were trimmed by 6 bases and 8 bases, with 19 bases remaining between them. DNA of the CDR3: TGCAGTGCCCCCAGGTCGGGGTGGGGGGGCTACACCTTC. This translates into CSAPRSGWGGYTF.

This clonotype was detected many times. The V gene is TRBV7-6, the J gene TRBJ2-3, with 10 bases aligning to TRBD2. The germline V gene encodes CDR1 SGHVS and CDR2 FNYEAQ. The CDR3 consists of 14 residues. The ends lost 4 bases at V and 5 bases at J; junction bases unmatched: 3. Written as DNA, the CDR3 is TGTGCCAGCAGCTCTAGCGGGGGACAAGATACGCAGTATTTT. Protein product: CASSSSGGQDTQYF.

The genes are TRBV5-4 and TRBJ2-4, with TRBD1 identical over 12 bases. J lost 14 bases, V lost 2 bases, and 5 bases had no gene match. CDR3 length: 13 residues. CDR1 is SGHNT, CDR2 YYREEE, per germline (reference sequence). CDR3: CASSLWDRGLEYF. In DNA form, the CDR3 reads TGTGCCAGCAGCTTATGGGACAGGGGGCTGGAGTACTTC.

The J gene is TRBJ2-1, the V gene TRBV6-5; 8 nucleotides agree with TRBD1. J lost 6 bases, V lost 5 bases, and 6 bases had no gene match. Germline V gives CDR1 MNHEY, CDR2 SVGAGI. The CDR3 runs 14 residues. The chain's CDR3 is CASSPRQGSNEQFF. The CDR3 DNA reads TGTGCCAGCAGTCCGCGACAGGGGAGCAATGAGCAGTTCTTC.